The 9 T cell receptor beta chains below come from one sample, sequenced in a study of cytomegalovirus exposure and HLA in healthy donors. It was with 60 Vbeta and 13 Jbeta primers that the PCR ran. Only in-frame clones appear in the TCRdb table, and some are missing; sequencing was by immunoSEQ multiplex PCR. This repertoire shows about 220,000 clones, over 65% found once; its top ten account for roughly 0.62%. The sample taken for sequencing was PBMCs. The source is a man aged 18-30 years in good health and CMV-seronegative.

The V gene is TRBV27, the J gene TRBJ1-4, with TRBD1 matching over 7 bases. Per germline, CDR1 MNHEY and CDR2 SMNVEV (reference sequence). The V and J ends lost 8 bases and 8 bases, in that order; junction bases with no gene match: 11. This CDR3 is 14 amino acids long. This chain's CDR3 is CASARGGAGEKLFF. Here the CDR3 DNA reads TGTGCCAGCGCCAGAGGGGGCGCTGGAGAAAAACTGTTTTTT.

The chain uses TRBV7-9 and TRBJ1-1; maybe TRBD1 (5 bases). This CDR3 has 16 amino acids. Germline V gives CDR1 SEHNR, CDR2 FQNEAQ (reference sequence). V was pared by 5 bases and J by 4 bases, with 20 bases between. The CDR3 spells CASSPTWGPRTTEAFF. CDR3 in DNA: TGTGCCAGCAGCCCAACCTGGGGCCCCAGGACCACTGAAGCTTTCTTT. The whole variable domain, remainder taken from reference TRBV7-9 and TRBJ1-1, is DTGVSQNPRHKITKRGQNVTFRCDPISEHNRLYWYRQTLGQGPEFLTYFQNEAQLEKSRLLSDRFSAERPKGSFSTLEIQRTEQGDSAMYLCASSPTWGPRTTEAFFGQGTRLTVV.

This chain uses TRBV19 with TRBJ1-5; 7 bases are a match to TRBD1. CDR3 size: 16 residues. Germline lookup yields CDR1 LNHDA and CDR2 SQIVND (reference sequence). The junction had 8 bases not matched to a gene; V was cut back by 3 bases and J by 3 bases. The DNA of the CDR3 is TGTGCCAGTAGTATGGAAACAGGGGTACTCAATCAGCCCCAGCATTTT. It translates to CASSMETGVLNQPQHF.

The V gene is TRBV2, the J gene TRBJ2-7; D not resolved. Trimming removed 4 bases from V and 0 bases from J, with 4 bases in between. Germline V gives CDR1 SNHLY, CDR2 FYNNEI. The CDR3 extends over 12 amino acids. CDR3 amino acids: CASSALSYEQYF. DNA for the CDR3: TGTGCCAGCAGTGCCCTCTCCTACGAGCAGTACTTC.

This clone has more than one count but fewer than ten. This likely traces to a read error, being one base from a far larger clone. In the same sample, other DNA sequences code for this CDR3. The V gene is TRBV2, the J gene TRBJ2-3, with 11 bases fitting TRBD2. CDR3 length: 15 residues. Per the germline V gene, CDR1 is SNHLY and CDR2 is FYNNEI. Trimming cost V 5 bases and J 0 bases; bases outside gene matches: 1. CDR3 bases: TGTGCCAGCAGTCGGACTAGCGGGAGCACAGATACGCAGTATTTT. Residues: CASSRTSGSTDTQYF.

The V gene is TRBV18, the J gene TRBJ2-1, with a possible D match to TRBD2 (6 bases). CDR1 KGHSH and CDR2 LQKENI come from the germline V gene. The CDR3 is 15 residues long. V lost 3 bases and J lost 3, with 12 bases in between. CDR3 sequence reads: CASSPPSEYYNEQFF. The DNA of the CDR3 is TGTGCCAGCTCACCCCCTAGCGAGTACTACAATGAGCAGTTCTTC.

The table lists this clone with a count of one. The rearrangement links TRBV4-1 to TRBJ1-1; D is uncertain. Trimming removed 4 bases from V and 1 base from J, with 7 bases in between. This CDR3 contains 13 residues. Germline CDR1 reads MGHRA; CDR2 reads YSYEKL. The CDR3 nucleotides are TGCGCCAGCAGCCCCCGCAGGAACACTGAAGCTTTCTTT. Its translation: CASSPRRNTEAFF.

V and J are TRBV6-5 and TRBJ1-1, with 7 positions matching TRBD1. Per the germline V gene, CDR1 is MNHEY and CDR2 is SVGAGI. The V gene end was trimmed by 2 bases and the J gene end by 4 bases; junction bases not matched to a gene: 4. This CDR3 spans 14 amino acids. The CDR3: CASSYRQGSTEAFF. CDR3 sequence (DNA): TGTGCCAGCAGTTACAGACAGGGTAGCACTGAAGCTTTCTTT.

V is TRBV6-1 and J is TRBJ2-3; tentatively, D is TRBD2 (6 bases). The germline gives CDR1 MNHNS, CDR2 SASEGT. V shed 6 bases and J shed 6 bases, with 7 bases lying between them. The CDR3 contains 11 residues. CDR3 protein: CASRGGDTQYF. As DNA, the CDR3 is TGTGCCAGCAGAGGAGGGGATACGCAGTATTTT.